The 22 T cell receptor beta chains below all came from one sample that was sequenced in a study of tumor-infiltrating lymphocytes in primary liver carcinoma. From unsorted bulk tissue weighing about 20-32 mg, DNA and RNA were co-extracted. With around 520 ng total RNA as template and a constant-region primer, TCR beta cDNA was made. Each TCR beta library was derived from three nested multiplex PCR rounds that employed slightly modified ARM-PCR. Primers for the first two PCR rounds were TRBV1-TRBV30 forward primers and a C-beta reverse primer (roughly 10 cycles per round). MiXCR, run by TCRdb on the multiplex PCR reads, gives a single entry per CDR3 protein. The sample contains about 190,000 distinct CDR3 sequences, 85% of which appear only once. Input material: tumor tissue from primary liver carcinoma. All receptors come from a man aged 35 to 55 with primary liver carcinoma and hepatitis B virus infection.

Concerning this clonotype: Germline is not matched at one junction end, which may reflect a read error. This sequence joins TRBV6-1 and TRBJ2-5, with D hard to call. Germline CDR1 reads MNHNS; CDR2 reads SASEGT. The CDR3 runs to 11 residues. This CDR3 reads CASSEWPTQHF. The CDR3 DNA sequence: TGTGCCAGCAGTGAATGGCCGACTCAGCACTTC.

Concerning this clonotype itself: Mismatch with germline at one junction end may stem from a read error. For the CDR3, the DNA is TGTGCCAGCAGTTTAGGGGCTAGAGGACAAAAGACCCAGTACTTC. It encodes CASSLGARGQKTQYF. V and J are TRBV11-2 and TRBJ2-5, with D perhaps matching TRBD1 (5 bases). The CDR3 spans 15 residues. Looked up from germline, CDR1 is SGHAT and CDR2 is FQNNGV.

As concerns this clonotype: At one end the junction does not follow the germline gene, possibly because of a read error. The chain couples TRBV4-2 to TRBJ1-3, with 9 bases that match TRBD1. Germline V gene data show CDR1 as LGHNA and CDR2 as YNFKEQ. The CDR3 sequence is 21 residues long. In DNA form, the CDR3 reads TGTGCCTGCAGCCAAGATGGCTTGACAGGGGGTCGTATTTCCTCTGGAAACACCATATATTTT. Protein product: CACSQDGLTGGRISSGNTIYF.

Remarks on this clonotype: Its ends do not fully match the called genes, so a read error is possible. The chain couples TRBV6-2 or TRBV6-3 to TRBJ2-1, with D unresolved. This CDR3 has 13 residues. Germline lookup yields CDR1 MNHEY and CDR2 SVGEGT. CDR3 DNA sequence: TGTGCCAGCAGTTACCAGCCGGGCAATGAGCAGTTATTC. Translating gives CASSYQPGNEQLF.

The rearrangement joins TRBV29-1 to TRBJ2-3; TRBD1 might be the D (6 bases). This CDR3 contains 14 residues. Per the germline V gene, CDR1 is SQVTM and CDR2 is ANQGSEA. Trimming cost V 7 bases and J 2 bases, with 16 bases left between them. The CDR3 here is CSGGQGAITDTQYF. CDR3 sequence (DNA): TGCAGCGGGGGACAAGGGGCGATCACAGATACGCAGTATTTT.

The V gene is TRBV10-3, the J gene TRBJ2-1, with 7 nucleotides matching TRBD2. Germline lookup yields CDR1 ENHRY and CDR2 SYGVKD. V was clipped by 2 bases and J by 7 bases; unmatched bases: 20. CDR3 length: 19 residues. The CDR3 is CAISEPGGVGAGDLNEQFF. The CDR3 nucleotides are TGTGCCATCAGTGAGCCTGGGGGAGTCGGGGCGGGAGACTTGAATGAGCAGTTCTTC.

Note on this clonotype: One end of the junction does not line up with germline, which may come from a read error. V and J are TRBV4-2 and TRBJ2-6; D possibly corresponds to TRBD1 (5 bases). Germline values: CDR1 LGHNA, CDR2 YNFKEQ. The CDR3 runs 17 residues. The CDR3 nucleotides are TGTGCCAGCAGCCGTCAGACAGATGGTTCTGGGGCCAACGTCCTGGCTTTC. It translates to CASSRQTDGSGANVLAF.

The chain is built from TRBV6-2 or TRBV6-3 and TRBJ2-1, with 10 bases fitting TRBD2. Germline trimming cut 8 bases from V and 12 bases from J; bases unmatched to any gene: 16. There are 15 residues in the CDR3. Germline values: CDR1 MNHEY, CDR2 SVGEGT. The CDR3 region is CASLQSGRADYGQFF. DNA for the CDR3: TGTGCCAGCTTACAAAGCGGGAGGGCCGACTATGGGCAGTTCTTC.

On this clonotype itself: A read error may produce the germline difference seen at one junction end. V is TRBV6-1 and J is TRBJ2-7, with no clear D. In germline, CDR1 is MNHNS, CDR2 SASEGT. There are 14 residues in the CDR3. The CDR3: CACIEVGSAYEQYF. The CDR3 DNA is TGTGCCTGCATTGAAGTCGGCAGCGCCTACGAGCAGTATTTC.

A remark on this clonotype: A read error may account for a junction end that differs from germline. This sequence joins TRBV6-2 or TRBV6-3 and TRBJ1-1, with 7 bases lining up with TRBD1. Germline V gene lookup returns CDR1 MNHEY and CDR2 SVGEGT. The CDR3 totals 16 residues. CDR3 residues: CASRYSPDRVGTEAFF. The DNA of the CDR3 is TGTGCCAGCAGGTACTCACCTGACAGGGTGGGGACTGAAGCTTTCTTT.

About this clonotype itself: The junction and the germline gene differ at one end; a read error may be behind it. The chain has TRBV11-2 and TRBJ2-3; 14 nucleotides line up with TRBD2. This CDR3 region has 16 residues. From germline, CDR1 is SGHAT and CDR2 FQNNGV. The CDR3 sequence: CANSFPGLAGVDTQYF. The CDR3 nucleotides are TGTGCCAACAGCTTCCCGGGACTAGCGGGAGTGGATACGCAGTACTTT.

Points on this clonotype: At one end, the junction sequence differs from germline, possibly due to a read error. The chain couples TRBV6-6 to TRBJ2-5; D ambiguous. This CDR3 is 11 amino acids long. Germline V gives CDR1 MNHNY, CDR2 SVGAGI (reference sequence). This chain's CDR3 is CASSYEETQYF. The CDR3 coding sequence is TGTGCTAGCAGTTACGAAGAGACCCAGTACTTC.

The sample holds many counts of this clonotype. J is TRBJ2-1 and V is TRBV29-1; either TRBD1 or TRBD2 may supply D (5 bases each). Germline loops: CDR1 SQVTM, CDR2 ANQGSEA. The germline V and J ends were trimmed by 4 bases and 8 bases, with 15 bases remaining between them. The CDR3 sequence is 13 residues long. CDR3 amino acids: CSVGLLRGDEQFF. The CDR3 nucleotides read TGCAGCGTTGGACTGCTTAGAGGGGATGAGCAGTTCTTC.

Concerning this clonotype: No conserved phenylalanine or tryptophan ends this CDR3, so it is likely a read error. The rearrangement joins TRBV29-1 to TRBJ1-1; unclear D gene. CDR1 and CDR2 (germline): SQVTM, ANQGSEA. The ends were cut back, 7 bases at V and 0 bases at J, with 18 bases in the middle. The length of the CDR3 is 15 residues. The CDR3 DNA sequence: TGCAGCGCTTCCTTGGGTTGGGCAATGAACACTGAAGCTTTCCTT. Its translation: CSASLGWAMNTEAFL.

This rearrangement joins TRBV6-5 to TRBJ2-7, with D perhaps given as TRBD1 or TRBD2 (6 bases each). This CDR3 contains 16 residues. From germline, CDR1 is MNHEY and CDR2 SVGAGI. V shed 11 bases and J shed 2 bases, with 25 bases lying between them. In DNA form, the CDR3 reads TGTGCCCGCAAGGGGGGTGCTAGGGGGGATACCTACGAGCAGTACTTC. Encoded protein: CARKGGARGDTYEQYF.

V and J are TRBV4-2 and TRBJ2-1; no firm D call. V lost 3 bases to trimming and J lost 5 bases, with 17 bases between them. The CDR3 is 16 residues long. The germline V gene encodes CDR1 LGHNA and CDR2 YNFKEQ. The CDR3 nucleotides are TGTGCCAGCAGCCACCACCTCAGGACGGGTAACAATGAGCAGTTCTTC. Translated, it gives CASSHHLRTGNNEQFF.

On this clonotype itself: Compared with germline, one end of the junction differs, possibly owing to a read error. The chain couples TRBV12-3 or TRBV12-4 to TRBJ2-7; D not certain. This CDR3 contains 12 residues. CDR3 region: CASSPDSNEQYF. The CDR3 DNA follows: TGTGCCAGCAGTCCAGACTCCAACGAGCAGTACTTC.

The chain joins TRBV29-1 to TRBJ2-7, with D perhaps TRBD1 (6 bases). Looked up from germline, CDR1 is SQVTM and CDR2 is ANQGSEA. This CDR3 region has 12 residues. The CDR3 spells CSAGQQGNEQYF. In DNA form, the CDR3 reads TGCAGTGCCGGACAACAGGGTAACGAGCAGTACTTC.

The table lists this clonotype with a few counts. The chain is built from TRBV19 and TRBJ2-3; D ambiguous. The CDR3 consists of 14 residues. Trimming left V 0 bases short and J 0 bases short, with 4 bases between. The germline V gene encodes CDR1 LNHDA and CDR2 SQIVND (reference sequence). In nucleotides, the CDR3 is TGTGCCAGTAGTATAGACCGTAGCACAGATACGCAGTATTTT. Protein product: CASSIDRSTDTQYF.

A remark on this clonotype: At one boundary the junction diverges from the germline segment, which might be a read error. The chain is built from TRBV28 and TRBJ1-2; D is possibly TRBD1 (5 bases). The CDR3 totals 13 residues. CDR1 is MDHEN, CDR2 SYDVKM, per germline. The CDR3 nucleotides are TGTGCCAGCAGTTTGGTGACAGACTATGGCTACAGCTTC. This encodes CASSLVTDYGYSF.

CDR3 protein: CASSYHTWDYEQYF. As DNA, the CDR3 is TGTGCCAGCAGTTACCACACATGGGACTACGAGCAGTACTTC. The chain has TRBV6-2 or TRBV6-3 and TRBJ2-7; D unclear. Germline CDR1 MNHEY, CDR2 SVGEGT. With 2 bases removed from V and 3 bases from J, the gap between germline ends came to 11 bases. This CDR3 has 14 amino acids.

A remark on this clonotype: A junction boundary mismatches the germline segment, possibly from a read error. The chain uses TRBV10-3 and TRBJ2-7; 10 bases fit TRBD2. The CDR3 length is 15 residues. Looked up from germline, CDR1 is ENHRY and CDR2 is SYGVKD. The CDR3 here is CAIRYGTSDSYEEYF. The CDR3 bases are TGTGCCATCAGATACGGGACTAGCGACTCCTACGAGGAGTACTTT.